The clone carrying this TCR beta chain was observed many times. The CDR3 sequence is 18 residues long. Unmatched junction bases numbered 8, after V lost 4 bases and J lost 0 bases. The germline CDR1 and CDR2 sequences are SEHNR and FQNEAQ (reference sequence). The data belong to a study of regulatory T cells in long-lasting Graves disease. Through Arm-PCR of CDR3 regions and iRepertoire HTBI primers, TCR beta libraries were built. TCRdb re-called the multiplex PCR reads with MiXCR, one entry per CDR3 protein. The sample shows around 450,000 distinct CDR3 sequences, 15% of them seen only once. Regarding time point: newly diagnosed GD, antithyroid drugs for less than 3 months. From RNA extracted from PBMCs, the TCR library was made. Another study also made use of these data, one on T cells in Graves' hyperthyroidism and ophthalmopathy.

This chain joins TRBV7-9 and TRBJ2-3; 12 nucleotides align to TRBD1. Here the sequenced sample was peripheral blood mononuclear cells (PBMCs), taken at new diagnosis, from a patient treated with antithyroid drugs. The receptor's source is a woman younger than 45 with Graves disease. DNA for the CDR3: TGTGCCAGCAGCTCCCCCACGGGACAGGGGGCTAGCACAGATACGCAGTATTTT. Its translation: CASSSPTGQGASTDTQYF.